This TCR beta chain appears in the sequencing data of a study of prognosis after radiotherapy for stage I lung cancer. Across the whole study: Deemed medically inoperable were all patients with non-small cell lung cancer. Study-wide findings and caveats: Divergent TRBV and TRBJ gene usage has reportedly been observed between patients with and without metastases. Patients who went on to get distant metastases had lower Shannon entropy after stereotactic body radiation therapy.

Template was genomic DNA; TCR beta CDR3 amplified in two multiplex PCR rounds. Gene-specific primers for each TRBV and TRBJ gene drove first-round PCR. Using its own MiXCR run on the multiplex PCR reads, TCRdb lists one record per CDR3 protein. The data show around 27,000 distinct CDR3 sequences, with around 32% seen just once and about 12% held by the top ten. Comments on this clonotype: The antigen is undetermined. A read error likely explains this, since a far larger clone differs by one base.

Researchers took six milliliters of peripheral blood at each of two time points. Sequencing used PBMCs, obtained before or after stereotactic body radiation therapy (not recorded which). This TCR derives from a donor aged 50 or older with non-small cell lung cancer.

CDR3 DNA sequence: TGTGCCAGCAGTTACTCGAGGGGAACTGGGGCCAACGTCCTGACTTTC. It translates to CASSYSRGTGANVLTF. The chain is built from TRBV6-6 and TRBJ2-6; D may correspond to TRBD1 or TRBD2 (5 bases each). The germline V and J ends were trimmed by 0 bases and 2 bases, with 8 bases remaining between them. The germline CDR1 and CDR2 sequences are MNHNY and SVGAGI (reference sequence). This CDR3 is built from 16 residues.